This T cell receptor (beta chain) was sequenced in a study of shared clonotypes between healthy human individuals. The CDR3 is made up of 15 amino acids. Per germline, CDR1 SGHDT and CDR2 YYEEEE. V was cut by 2 bases and J by 1 base, with 12 bases left in between. The assay ran at deep level. This table comes from immunoSEQ multiplex PCR, and its TCRdb copy is limited to in-frame clones, with some not included. This table holds over a million clones, 98% found once. The V call is TRBV5-6, the J call TRBJ2-5; TRBD2 is a possible D gene (5 bases). Sample: naive CD4+ T cells sorted from blood. Subset meaning: CD45RA+ positively selected. The clonotype comes from a man aged 30 to 39 in good health. The CDR3 reads CASSLISAGQETQYF. Written as DNA, the CDR3 is TGTGCCAGCAGCTTAATTAGCGCCGGCCAAGAGACCCAGTACTTC.